This T cell receptor (beta chain) was identified during a study of STAT5B mutations in CD4+ large granular lymphocyte leukemia. Trimming at V came to 6 bases and at J to 0 bases, leaving 11 bases not matched to a gene. Germline loops: CDR1 SGHVS, CDR2 FQNEAQ. The CDR3 is 18 residues long. Control samples were healthy donors' buffy coats. Sequencing was at survey level. Produced via immunoSEQ multiplex PCR; TCRdb's table is partial and in-frame only. The data hold about 45,000 clones, with about 86% observed a single time. About this clone: Its antigen is as yet unknown.

General study findings and limits: Approximately 25% of private leukemic clonotypes occurred rarely in other patients' non-leukemic repertoires.

The V and J genes are TRBV7-8 and TRBJ2-2, with 9 bases matching TRBD2. Material for sequencing was CD4+ T cells from blood buffy coats. This sequence originates from a human donor in good health. In DNA, the CDR3 is TGTGCCAGCAGGTGGGCTAGCGGGACGTTCGCGAACACCGGGGAGCTGTTTTTT. Its translation: CASRWASGTFANTGELFF.